The present entry profiles one T cell receptor (beta chain) with its context. This sample was taken from a study of T-cell memory formation after mild COVID-19. Study-wide context: TCR clusters showed largely donor specificity.

V was shortened by 7 bases and J by 2 bases, with 12 bases between the two germline ends. This CDR3 region has 13 residues. Germline CDR1 reads MNHEY; CDR2 reads SMNVEV (reference sequence). TCRdb fed the 5' RACE reads into MiXCR, producing one record per CDR3 protein. The sample carries 450,000 to 650,000 distinct CDR3 sequences, roughly 17% recorded once. Sequencing was carried out using PBMCs or a T cell subset sorted from them (not recorded which). The source of this sequence is an adult woman who had mild COVID-19 (a few samples of this study predate the infection). Cell type and time point are not known. This rearrangement joins TRBV27 to TRBJ2-7; no clear D gene. CDR3 bases: TGTGCCAGCACCAACCAGCAGGCCTACGAGCAGTACTTC. It yields the protein CASTNQQAYEQYF.